This TCR beta chain stems from a study of blood T cell repertoires in COVID-19. Study-wide background: The cDNA or gDNA used as material had been derived from T cells, B-cell-depleted T cells, or PBMCs.

In the source study's methods: Quantification of nucleated cells was approximated via reference gene primer amplification. Clones were read by immunoSEQ multiplex PCR, and TCRdb kept only the in-frame ones, dropping some. The V and J calls and clone size come from that table; D and trimming were worked out from the DNA. The sample has approximately 260,000 clones, less than 85% seen once. The source of this sequence is a woman of 80 years or more with active or convalescent COVID-19. The sample was peripheral blood.

The CDR3 loop reads CASSERDNSYEQYF. As DNA, the CDR3 is TGTGCCAGCAGTGAACGGGACAACTCCTACGAGCAGTACTTC. The chain couples TRBV6-1 to TRBJ2-7; TRBD1 is a possible D gene (6 bases). The CDR3 has 14 amino acids. In germline, CDR1 is MNHNS, CDR2 SASEGT. Trimming removed 2 bases from V and 0 bases from J, with 8 bases in between.